This TCR beta chain was profiled in a study of human T cells and chemical hapten exposure. Study-level results: Versus controls, expanded TCRs had significantly more large CDR3 similarity clusters. TCRs at high frequency, those above 1 in 1000, did not change with DPC sensitization.

Time point meaning: pre-sensitization, week 0. The sample's treatment: therapeutic diphenylcyclopropenone sensitization with weekly scalp DPC. Whole blood that had not been fractionated was the source of extracted total RNA. The study's library attached unique molecular identifiers to single cDNA molecules. TCRdb independently ran MiXCR on the RACE reads; one entry per CDR3 protein. The profile shows 300,000 to 450,000 distinct CDR3 sequences, 4% to 6% of them singletons. This clonotype appeared a few times. Antigen specificity is unknown. CDR3 length: 15 residues. V trimming: 3 bases; J trimming: 8 bases; junction bases outside the gene matches: 10. Looked up from germline, CDR1 is MDHEN and CDR2 is SYDVKM.

The source was whole blood, collected in connection with sensitization to the hapten diphenylcyclopropenone (DPC). The TCR comes from a woman aged 50 to 65 with alopecia areata. Some clones in this sample may be carry-over from other donors' samples. The chain uses TRBV28 and TRBJ2-1; 7 positions agree with TRBD1. The CDR3 DNA reads TGTGCCAGCAGTTTGGGGGCAGGGGGTACCGATGAGCAGTTCTTC. Its protein product is CASSLGAGGTDEQFF. Based on the CDR3 plus reference TRBV28 and TRBJ2-1, the full variable domain is DVKVTQSSRYLVKRTGEKVFLECVQDMDHENMFWYRQDPGLGLRLIYFSYDVKMKEKGDIPEGYSVSREKKERFSLILESASTNQTSMYLCASSLGAGGTDEQFFGPGTRLTVL.